This TCR beta chain was sequenced for a study of T cell responses to AZD1222 COVID-19 vaccine. Libraries were prepared by immunoSEQ multiplex PCR; TCRdb keeps only in-frame clonotypes and omits some of them. The data show about 120,000 clones, with 88% seen just once and about 4% held by the top ten. This TCR derives from an adult who received the AZD1222 COVID-19 vaccine. The sequences come from peripheral blood, collected 28 days after the second AZD1222 dose.

In nucleotides, the CDR3 is TGTGCCAGCAGCGTAGGGACTAGCGGTTACAATGAGCAGTTCTTC. It codes for CASSVGTSGYNEQFF. V and J are TRBV7-3 and TRBJ2-1, with 11 bases fitting TRBD2. CDR1 and CDR2 from the germline V gene are SGHTA and FQGTGA. V gave up 5 bases and J gave up 4 bases; unmatched junction bases: 4. The length of the CDR3 is 15 residues.